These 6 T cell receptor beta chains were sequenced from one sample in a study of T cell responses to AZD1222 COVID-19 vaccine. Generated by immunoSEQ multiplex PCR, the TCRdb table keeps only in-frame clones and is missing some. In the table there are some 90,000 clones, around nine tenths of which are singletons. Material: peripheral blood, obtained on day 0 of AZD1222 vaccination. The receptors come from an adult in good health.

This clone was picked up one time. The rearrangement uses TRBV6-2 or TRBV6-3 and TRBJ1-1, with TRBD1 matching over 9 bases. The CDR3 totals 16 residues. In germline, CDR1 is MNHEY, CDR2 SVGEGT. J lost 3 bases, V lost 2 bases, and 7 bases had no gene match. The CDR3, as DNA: TGTGCCAGCAGTTACCCGACAGGGGGTCGGGACACTGAAGCTTTCTTT. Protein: CASSYPTGGRDTEAFF.

CDR3 region: CATSERDSRRYF. The CDR3 bases are TGTGCCACCAGTGAAAGGGACAGTCGCCGGTACTTC. The chain combines TRBV24-1 with TRBJ2-7; 7 nucleotides match TRBD1. V dropped 4 bases and J dropped 12; count of bases not matched to a gene: 8. CDR3 size: 12 residues. Germline V lookup: CDR1 KGHDR, CDR2 SFDVKD.

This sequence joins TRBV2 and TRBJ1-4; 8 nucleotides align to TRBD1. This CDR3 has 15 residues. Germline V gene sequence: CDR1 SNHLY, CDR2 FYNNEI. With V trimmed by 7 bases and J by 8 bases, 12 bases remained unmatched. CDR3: CASNPWAGGGEKLFF. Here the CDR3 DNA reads TGTGCCAGCAACCCTTGGGCAGGGGGCGGGGAAAAACTGTTTTTT.

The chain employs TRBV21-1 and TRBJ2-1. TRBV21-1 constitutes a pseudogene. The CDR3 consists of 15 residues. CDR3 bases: TGTGCCAGCAGCAGACCACGGACCGTCTACAATGAGCAGTTCTTC. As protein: CASSRPRTVYNEQFF.

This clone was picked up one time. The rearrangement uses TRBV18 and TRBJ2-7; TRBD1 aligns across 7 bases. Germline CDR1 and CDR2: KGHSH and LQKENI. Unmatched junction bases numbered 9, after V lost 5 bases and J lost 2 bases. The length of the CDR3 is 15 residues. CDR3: CASSKTGFLPYEQYF. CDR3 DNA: TGTGCCAGCTCAAAGACAGGGTTTCTTCCCTACGAGCAGTACTTC.

CDR3 protein: CASSLGLAEETQYF. The DNA of the CDR3 is TGTGCCAGCAGCTTAGGGCTAGCGGAAGAGACCCAGTACTTC. This chain connects TRBV11-1 to TRBJ2-5; TRBD2 matches 7 bases. The V segment lost 1 base and the J segment 3 bases; nucleotides outside the gene matches: 2. Looked up from germline, CDR1 is SGHAT and CDR2 is FQDESV (reference sequence). This CDR3 spans 14 amino acids.